Given below is one TCR beta chain in context. Its specificity is not known. The J segment lost 2 bases and the V segment lost 7 bases, leaving 5 bases of the junction unmatched. Germline CDR1 and CDR2: MNHNS and SASEGT. CDR3 size: 14 residues. Constant-segment primers and 5'RACE yielded cDNA libraries for TCR alpha and TCR beta, each carrying sample barcodes and UMIs. TCRdb passed the 5' RACE reads through MiXCR, listing each CDR3 protein once. In the table there are approximately 430,000 distinct CDR3 sequences, less than 25% of which are singletons. The data belong to a study of T-cell memory formation after mild COVID-19. Background on the study: For the most part, TCR clusters were specific to one donor. Study-level findings and limits: Pre-infection memory showed some responding clones, and this suggested that cross-reactive memory joined. CD4+ contracting clones lay mainly in CM and EM, CD8+ ones in EMRA.

This chain links TRBV6-1 with TRBJ2-1; TRBD1 agrees at 7 bases. The sample taken for sequencing was PBMCs or a T cell subset sorted from them (not recorded which). This TCR was recovered from an adult woman who had mild COVID-19 (a few samples of this study predate the infection). Cell type and time point are not known. The CDR3 reads CASTERGPYNEQFF. CDR3 in DNA: TGTGCCAGCACTGAGAGGGGGCCCTACAATGAGCAGTTCTTC.